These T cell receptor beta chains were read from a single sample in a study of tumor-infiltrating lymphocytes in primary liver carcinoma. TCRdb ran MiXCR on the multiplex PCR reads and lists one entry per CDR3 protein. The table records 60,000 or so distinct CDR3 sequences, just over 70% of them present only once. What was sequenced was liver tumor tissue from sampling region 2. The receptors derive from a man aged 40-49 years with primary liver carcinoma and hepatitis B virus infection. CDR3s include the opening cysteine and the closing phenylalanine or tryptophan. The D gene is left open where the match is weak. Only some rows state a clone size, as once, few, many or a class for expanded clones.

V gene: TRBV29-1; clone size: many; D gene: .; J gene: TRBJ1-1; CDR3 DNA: TGCAGCGTCTCTCAGGGCAGGGCTGAAGCTTTCTTT; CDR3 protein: CSVSQGRAEAFF
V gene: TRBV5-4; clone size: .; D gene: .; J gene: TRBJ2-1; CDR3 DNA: TGTGCCAACAGCTTAGGGGCTGGCTCCTACAATGAGCAGTTCTTC; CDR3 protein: CANSLGAGSYNEQFF
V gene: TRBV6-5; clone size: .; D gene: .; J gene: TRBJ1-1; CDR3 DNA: TGTGCCAGCAGTACCCCAAGGTCTAACACTGAAGCTTTCTTT; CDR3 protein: CASSTPRSNTEAFF
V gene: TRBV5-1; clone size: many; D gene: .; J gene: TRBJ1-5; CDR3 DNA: TGCGCCAGCAGCCCAGGGCACAGGGAGGATCAGCCCCAGCATTTT; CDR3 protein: CASSPGHREDQPQHF
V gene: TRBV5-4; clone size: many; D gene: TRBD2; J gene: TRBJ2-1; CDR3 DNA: TGTGCCAGCAGCGGGGGACCGGGAGGGGGTAATGAGCAGTTCTTC; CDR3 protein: CASSGGPGGGNEQFF
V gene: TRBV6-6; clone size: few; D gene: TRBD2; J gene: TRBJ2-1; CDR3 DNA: TGTGCCAGCCGGACTAGCGGGAGTTCAAATGAGCAGTTCTTC; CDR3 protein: CASRTSGSSNEQFF
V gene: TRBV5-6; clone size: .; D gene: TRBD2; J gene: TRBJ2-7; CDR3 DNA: TGTGACAGCAGCTCACTAGCGGGAGGGCCATACGAGCAGTACTTC; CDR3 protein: CDSSSLAGGPYEQYF
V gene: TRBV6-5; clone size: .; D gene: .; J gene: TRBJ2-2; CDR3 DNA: TGTGTCAGCAATTATGGGGGTCTTACAGGGGAGCTGTTTTTT; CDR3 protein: CVSNYGGLTGELFF
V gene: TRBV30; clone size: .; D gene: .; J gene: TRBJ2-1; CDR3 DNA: TGTGCCTGGAGCTGGCCGGGGTCTGAGTCCTACAATGAGCAGTTCTTC; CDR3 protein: CAWSWPGSESYNEQFF
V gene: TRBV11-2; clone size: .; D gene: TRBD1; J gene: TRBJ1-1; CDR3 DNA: TGTACCAGTAGCCCGTCCAGGGGGTTGGTGAACGCTGAAGCTTTCTTT; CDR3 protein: CTSSPSRGLVNAEAFF
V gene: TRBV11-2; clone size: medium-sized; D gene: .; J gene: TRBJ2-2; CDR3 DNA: TGTGCCAGCAGCCCAACAGACACCGGGGAGCTGTTTTTT; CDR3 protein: CASSPTDTGELFF
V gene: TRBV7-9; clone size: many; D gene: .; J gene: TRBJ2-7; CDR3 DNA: TGTGCCAGCAGCTTAACAGGCTACGAGCAGTACTTC; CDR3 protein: CASSLTGYEQYF
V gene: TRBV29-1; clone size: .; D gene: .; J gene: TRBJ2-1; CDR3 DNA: .; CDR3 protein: CSVVGIGTYNELFF
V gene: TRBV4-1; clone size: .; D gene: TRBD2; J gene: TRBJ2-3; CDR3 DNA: TGCGCTAGCAGTCAGACCATTACCTTAGCGGGAGTCACCGATACGCAGTATTTT; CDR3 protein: CASSQTITLAGVTDTQYF
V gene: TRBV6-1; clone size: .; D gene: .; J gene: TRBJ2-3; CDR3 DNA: TGTGCCAGCCGGGGGTGGACAGGTACTCAGTATTTT; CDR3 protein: CASRGWTGTQYF
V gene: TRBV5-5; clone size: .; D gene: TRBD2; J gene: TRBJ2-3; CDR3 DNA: TGTACCAGCAGCTTGGCTCCACCCGGGACTAGCGGGAGTGGTACGGATACGCAGTATTTT; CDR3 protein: CTSSLAPPGTSGSGTDTQYF
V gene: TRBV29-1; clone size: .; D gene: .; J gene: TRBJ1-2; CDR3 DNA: TGCAGCGCGTGGGACCCGGGCCAGGACTATGACTACACCTTC; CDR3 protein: CSAWDPGQDYDYTF